These 16 T cell receptor beta chains were all obtained from the same sample, sequenced in a study of CD8 T cells in ankylosing spondylitis. TCRdb re-called the 5' RACE reads with MiXCR, one entry per CDR3 protein. Of some 350,000 distinct CDR3 sequences listed, approximately 15% are singletons. The sample comprised blood, either unsorted or a sorted T cell fraction (not recorded which). The receptors originated from a male donor with ankylosing spondylitis or in good health (not recorded which).

This chain joins TRBV5-1 and TRBJ2-5; 7 bases match TRBD1. V lost 6 bases and J lost 4; bases outside the gene matches: 3. CDR1 and CDR2 (germline): SGHRS, YFSETQ. The CDR3 totals 12 residues. CDR3 DNA sequence: TGCGCCAGCATTCCAGGGGGAGAGACCCAGTACTTC. Translating gives CASIPGGETQYF. The full variable domain, with the rest looked up from reference TRBV5-1 and TRBJ2-5, is KAGVTQTPRYLIKTRGQQVTLSCSPISGHRSVSWYQQTPGQGLQFLFEYFSETQRNKGNFPGRFSGRQFSNSRSEMNVSTLELGDSALYLCASIPGGETQYFGPGTRLLVL.

The chain links TRBV19 to TRBJ1-5, with 7 bases lining up with TRBD1. This CDR3 is built from 15 residues. Per the germline V gene, CDR1 is LNHDA and CDR2 is SQIVND (reference sequence). Trimming removed 6 bases from V and 2 bases from J; junction bases left unmatched: 7. DNA of the CDR3: TGTGCCAGTAGGGAGACAGGGTATGGCAATCAGCCCCAGCATTTT. Its translation: CASRETGYGNQPQHF.

The table lists this clonotype with a few counts. The chain joins TRBV12-3 or TRBV12-4 to TRBJ2-5, with 10 bases lining up with TRBD2. The CDR3 covers 15 residues. After removal of 7 bases from V and 5 bases from J, the junction contained 10 bases not matched to a gene. Here the CDR3 DNA reads TGTGCCAGCACCCCCCAGCGGGGGGGCTCGGAGACCCAGTACTTC. Translation gives CASTPQRGGSETQYF.

The chain uses TRBV11-2 and TRBJ1-1; D gene unclear. Trimming took 1 base from V and 4 from J, leaving 13 bases between them. Germline V gene sequence: CDR1 SGHAT, CDR2 FQNNGV. The CDR3 totals 15 residues. The CDR3 reads CASSLGTVTTTEAFF. The CDR3 DNA reads TGTGCCAGCAGCTTAGGTACAGTAACGACCACTGAAGCTTTCTTT. The full variable domain, rest sourced from reference TRBV11-2 and TRBJ1-1, is EAGVAQSPRYKIIEKRQSVAFWCNPISGHATLYWYQQILGQGPKLLIQFQNNGVVDDSQLPKDRFSAERLKGVDSTLKIQPAKLEDSAVYLCASSLGTVTTTEAFFGQGTRLTVV.

This clonotype has just a few counts. The chain has TRBV7-9 and TRBJ2-3; D possibly corresponds to TRBD2 (6 bases). The length of the CDR3 is 14 residues. V lost 5 bases and J lost 3, with 12 bases in between. Per germline, CDR1 SEHNR and CDR2 FQNEAQ (reference sequence). The CDR3 is CASSPDRETDTQYF. The CDR3 nucleotides read TGTGCCAGCAGCCCCGACCGGGAGACAGATACGCAGTATTTT.

V gene TRBV6-2 or TRBV6-3 combines with J gene TRBJ2-7; 7 bases line up with TRBD2. Looked up from germline, CDR1 is MNHEY and CDR2 is SVGEGT. This CDR3 comprises 17 residues. J lost 3 bases, V lost 2 bases, and 13 bases had no gene match. The CDR3 coding sequence is TGTGCCAGCAGTTACCCCATTTGGGGGGGAGGCGTCTACGAGCAGTACTTC. Translating gives CASSYPIWGGGVYEQYF.

The chain couples TRBV12-3 or TRBV12-4 to TRBJ2-7, with a possible D match to TRBD2 (5 bases). V lost 4 bases and J lost 3, with 10 bases in between. The CDR3 is made up of 13 amino acids. The CDR3 sequence is CASSSGSRYEQYF. The CDR3, as DNA: TGTGCCAGCAGTTCGGGAAGTCGCTACGAGCAGTACTTC.

This clonotype showed up many times. The chain combines TRBV6-5 with TRBJ2-1, with D perhaps matching TRBD2 (5 bases). V lost 4 bases to trimming and J lost 6 bases, with 16 bases between them. Germline assignment: CDR1 MNHEY and CDR2 SVGAGI. The CDR3 covers 15 residues. In DNA, the CDR3 is TGTGCCAGCAGTTCCCCGCCCACTAGGTTCAATGAGCAGTTCTTC. It codes for CASSSPPTRFNEQFF.

Many counts were recorded for this clonotype. This chain joins TRBV29-1 and TRBJ2-3, with TRBD1 matching over 8 bases. Losses at the gene ends were 7 bases for V and 8 bases for J; bases not matched to a gene: 14. CDR3 size: 14 residues. Germline V gene data show CDR1 as SQVTM and CDR2 as ANQGSEA. CDR3 sequence: CSGRQGSEMGTQYF. CDR3 bases: TGCAGCGGCCGACAGGGGTCTGAGATGGGTACGCAGTATTTT.

This clonotype came up a few times. The chain has TRBV9 and TRBJ1-2, with no clear D. Germline V gives CDR1 SGDLS, CDR2 YYNGEE. The length of the CDR3 is 15 residues. The germline V and J ends were trimmed by 2 bases and 2 bases, with 13 bases remaining between them. CDR3 coding DNA: TGTGCCAGCAGCGTTGATCTCTTGGCAAACTATGGCTACACCTTC. Translation gives CASSVDLLANYGYTF. Supplemented by reference TRBV9 and TRBJ1-2, the full variable domain reads DSGVTQTPKHLITATGQRVTLRCSPRSGDLSVYWYQQSLDQGLQFLIQYYNGEERAKGNILERFSAQQFPDLHSELNLSSLELGDSALYFCASSVDLLANYGYTFGSGTRLTVV.

The chain recombines TRBV10-3 with TRBJ2-7; D possibly corresponds to TRBD1 (5 bases). The germline CDR1 and CDR2 sequences are ENHRY and SYGVKD. V dropped 10 bases and J dropped 5 bases, with 18 bases sitting between them. The CDR3 length is 13 residues. The chain's CDR3 is CATAGSGNNEQYF. The CDR3 nucleotides are TGTGCCACCGCCGGGTCAGGGAACAACGAGCAGTACTTC.

This clonotype turned up a few times. This rearrangement joins TRBV5-1 to TRBJ1-1, with 7 nucleotides matching TRBD1. CDR1 and CDR2 from the germline V gene are SGHRS and YFSETQ. The V gene end was trimmed by 4 bases and the J gene end by 1 base; junction bases not matched to a gene: 10. The CDR3 has 16 amino acids. CDR3: CASSPSIGQANTEAFF. CDR3 DNA: TGCGCCAGCAGCCCAAGCATCGGACAGGCGAACACTGAAGCTTTCTTT.

This chain uses TRBV5-6 with TRBJ2-7; TRBD1 matches at 8 bases. Germline CDR1 and CDR2: SGHDT and YYEEEE. This CDR3 spans 16 amino acids. V was clipped by 2 bases and J by 7 bases; unmatched bases: 14. The CDR3 DNA reads as TGTGCCAGCAGCTTTACACCGGGACAGGACCCGTGGGAGCAGTACTTC. Encoded protein: CASSFTPGQDPWEQYF.

This clonotype has just a few counts. The rearrangement links TRBV4-1 to TRBJ2-5, with D possibly TRBD1 on 5 matching bases. V was trimmed by 0 bases and J by 5 bases, leaving 13 bases between them. The CDR3 consists of 15 residues. Per germline, CDR1 MGHRA and CDR2 YSYEKL. The CDR3 loop is CASSQEATSGETQYF. In DNA form, the CDR3 reads TGCGCCAGCAGCCAAGAGGCTACCTCAGGGGAGACCCAGTACTTC.

This clonotype turned up a few times. The V gene is TRBV12-3 or TRBV12-4, the J gene TRBJ1-2; 8 bases are shared with TRBD1. With 6 bases clipped from V and 8 bases from J, the junction kept 8 bases outside the gene matches. This CDR3 contains 13 residues. Written as DNA, the CDR3 is TGTGCCAGCAGGGCTGGGACAGGACGGGGCTACACCTTC. The encoded protein is CASRAGTGRGYTF.

In DNA form, the CDR3 reads TGCGCCAGCAGCTTTGACAGTGAAAAACTGTTTTTT. Translating it yields CASSFDSEKLFF. The genes are TRBV5-1 and TRBJ1-4, with D maybe TRBD1 (5 bases). The CDR3 is 12 residues long. Deletions cut 2 bases from V and 7 bases from J, with 6 bases between. The germline V gene encodes CDR1 SGHRS and CDR2 YFSETQ.